The present T cell receptor beta chain was sequenced within a study of T cells in Graves' hyperthyroidism and ophthalmopathy. No ophthalmopathy progression within 18 months constituted stable Graves' hyperthyroidism. Subjects aged 18 to 65 presented with newly diagnosed hyperthyroidism of less than 2 months' duration. Diagnosis rested on symptoms, serum thyroxine and TRAb, thyroid ultrasound, and orbital computed tomography. General observations from the study: In the blood, most expanded thyroid clonotypes above 0.001 appeared as well.

This clonotype appeared a few times. The target antigen is unknown. Researchers amplified the TCR beta CDR3 regions from RNA transcripts. Carried out on the TCR CDR3, a first-round RT-PCR used the HTBI primer set. TCRdb passed the multiplex PCR reads through MiXCR, listing each CDR3 protein once. The sample lists roughly 580,000 distinct CDR3 sequences, just over 45% seen once, with about 7.8% in the top ten. The clonotype originates from a woman in her late teens or twenties with Graves' hyperthyroidism. The specimen sequenced was peripheral blood or thyroid tissue (not recorded which).

Written as DNA, the CDR3 is TGCAGTGCTAGAGTAGGGCTAGCGGGGATATACGAGCAGTACTTC. It translates to CSARVGLAGIYEQYF. This sequence joins TRBV20-1 and TRBJ2-7; TRBD2 aligns across 9 bases. CDR3 size: 15 residues. Germline CDR1 and CDR2: DFQATT and SNEGSKA (reference sequence). V shed 1 base and J 4 bases; nucleotides not matched to a gene: 8.